This T cell receptor (beta chain) originates from a study of Ad26.COV2.S vaccination and SARS-CoV-2 variants. Study as a whole: Intramuscular Ad26.COV2.S doses were given once or twice, 56 days apart.

Comments on this clone: Antigen: not known.

The treatment: about 20 received Ad26.COV2.S at low or high dose, single or two shots; several received placebo; per-sample allocation not given. Vaccine and placebo recipients were sampled on day 63 after the first injection. Built on an Ad26 vector, the vaccine expressed Wuhan-strain SARS-CoV-2 spike. The CDR3 is made up of 18 amino acids. Germline values: CDR1 MGHRA, CDR2 YSYEKL. After removal of 10 bases from V and 4 bases from J, the junction contained 18 bases not matched to a gene. Study-wide findings and caveats: While placebo recipients had lower spike-specific TCR breadth, vaccine recipients had more. Across vaccine and placebo recipients, the breadth of non-spike TCRs was similar.

Only in-frame clones appear in the TCRdb table, and some are missing; sequencing was by immunoSEQ multiplex PCR. The sample records 350,000 to 500,000 clones, 80% to 90% being singletons. The TCR originated in a person between 18 and 65 years old who received the Ad26.COV2.S COVID-19 vaccine or a placebo. The sample consisted of peripheral blood, taken in a trial of Ad26.COV2.S vaccine versus placebo. V usage is TRBV4-1 and J usage is TRBJ2-2; TRBD2 matches 10 bases. In DNA, the CDR3 is TGCGCCACCAGATGGGGAGCGGGAGGGCCTCGGGGCACCGGGGAGCTGTTTTTT. It is translated as CATRWGAGGPRGTGELFF.